These 19 T cell receptor beta chains share one sample of origin, sequenced in a study of cytomegalovirus exposure and HLA in healthy donors. Use of 60 Vbeta and 13 Jbeta primers characterized the PCR. The assay was immunoSEQ multiplex PCR, and TCRdb's table has in-frame clones only and misses some. This repertoire shows about 130,000 clones, roughly four fifths found once; its top ten account for about 11%. Sequencing was carried out using PBMCs. The receptor set was obtained from a male donor in good health and CMV-seropositive.

The V call is TRBV6-5, the J call TRBJ2-1; D perhaps matches TRBD2 (5 bases). V dropped 0 bases and J dropped 5 bases, with 5 bases sitting between them. The germline V gene has CDR1 MNHEY and CDR2 SVGAGI. The CDR3 totals 13 residues. The CDR3 DNA reads TGTGCCAGCAGTTACTCGACTAACAATGAGCAGTTCTTC. As protein: CASSYSTNNEQFF.

In this sample, this clone turned up a few times. The chain couples TRBV5-1 to TRBJ2-5; D unresolved. The V gene lost 0 bases and the J gene lost 3 bases, with 12 bases spanning the gap. The CDR3 contains 15 residues. Per the germline V gene, CDR1 is SGHRS and CDR2 is YFSETQ. The CDR3 DNA is TGCGCCAGCAGCTTGGTCCCCCAGGTCAAAGAGACCCAGTACTTC. Protein sequence: CASSLVPQVKETQYF.

CDR3 bases: TGTGCCTGGGAATCCGACCTGACTAGCAGGTGGGATGAGCAGTTCTTC. Translated, it gives CAWESDLTSRWDEQFF. The chain recombines TRBV30 with TRBJ2-1; 7 positions agree with TRBD2. The CDR3 is made up of 16 amino acids. Germline CDR1 and CDR2: GTSNPN and SVGIG (reference sequence). With 5 bases clipped from V and 8 bases from J, the junction kept 18 bases outside the gene matches.

The J gene is TRBJ2-7, the V gene TRBV7-9, with 9 positions matching TRBD1. The CDR3 is 14 residues long. The V gene's germline CDR1 is SEHNR and CDR2 FQNEAQ (reference sequence). V dropped 5 bases and J dropped 7; count of bases not matched to a gene: 9. CDR3 coding DNA: TGTGCCAGCAGCACCCCCGACAGGGGGGGGGAGCAGTACTTC. This codes for CASSTPDRGGEQYF.

Points on this clone: The missing conserved phenylalanine or tryptophan at the end of this CDR3 makes a read error likely. The DNA is left out, because the CDR3 cannot be placed on it with certainty; the CDR3 is given as TCRdb lists it. This chain uses TRBV18 with TRBJ2-3; the table gives TRBD2 as D, unverified against the DNA. Counting both end residues, the CDR3 totals 13 amino acids. Germline V lookup: CDR1 KGHSH, CDR2 LQKENI. CDR3: CASSPNRVSGMIG.

The CDR3 reads CASSQGTAASYEQYF. The CDR3 nucleotides are TGTGCCAGTAGTCAAGGGACAGCCGCCTCCTACGAGCAGTACTTC. V is TRBV19 and J is TRBJ2-5; 7 nucleotides align to TRBD1. The J call may be mistaken, given a closer DNA end match to TRBJ2-7. This CDR3 has 15 residues. CDR1 LNHDA and CDR2 SQIVND come from the germline V gene (reference sequence).

The chain couples TRBV28 to TRBJ2-7; TRBD2 aligns across 11 bases. The CDR3 runs to 12 residues. Germline V gene lookup returns CDR1 MDHEN and CDR2 SYDVKM. The trim removed 6 bases at V and 9 bases at J, leaving 4 bases unmatched. For the CDR3, the DNA is TGTGCCAGCAGCCTTACTAGCGGGGGGCAGTACTTC. It translates to CASSLTSGGQYF.

V usage is TRBV5-1 and J usage is TRBJ2-1; the D gene is possibly TRBD1 (6 bases). This CDR3 is 15 amino acids long. V was clipped by 7 bases and J by 7 bases, with 21 bases between them. CDR1 SGHRS and CDR2 YFSETQ come from the germline V gene. The CDR3 reads CASAARDTPRNEQFF. As DNA, the CDR3 is TGCGCCAGCGCGGCTCGGGACACACCTAGGAATGAGCAGTTCTTC.

The chain uses TRBV27 and TRBJ2-1; possibly TRBD1 for D (6 bases). CDR3 length: 16 residues. CDR1 is MNHEY, CDR2 SMNVEV, per germline (reference sequence). V dropped 10 bases and J dropped 4 bases, with 23 bases sitting between them. In nucleotides, the CDR3 is TGTGCCATATCTCTTAAAAGGACAGATCAATACAATGAGCAGTTCTTC. Translating it yields CAISLKRTDQYNEQFF.

The rearrangement joins TRBV4-3 to TRBJ2-1, with a possible D match to TRBD2 (5 bases). The CDR3 runs 12 residues. Germline CDR1 and CDR2: LGHNA and YSLEER. V was trimmed by 0 bases and J by 12 bases, leaving 9 bases between them. The CDR3 DNA reads as TGCGCCAGCAGCCAAGATCGGGAATTGCAGTTCTTC. This encodes CASSQDRELQFF.

This clone has only a few counts. This sequence joins TRBV5-1 and TRBJ2-7; D ambiguous. The CDR3 covers 14 residues. V was pared by 7 bases and J by 5 bases, with 19 bases between. Germline V gene lookup returns CDR1 SGHRS and CDR2 YFSETQ. CDR3 loop: CASRASEAKHEQYF. CDR3 bases: TGCGCCAGCCGCGCGTCTGAAGCGAAGCACGAGCAGTACTTC.

This chain links TRBV7-3 with TRBJ2-3; a possible D gene is TRBD2 (6 bases). The V end lost 0 bases, the J end lost 3 bases, and 16 bases lay between the germline ends. The length of the CDR3 is 17 residues. Germline CDR1 reads SGHTA; CDR2 reads FQGTGA. The chain's CDR3 is CASSLTPGPSGTDTQYF. The CDR3 DNA reads as TGTGCCAGCAGCTTAACCCCGGGACCCAGCGGGACAGATACGCAGTATTTT. Complete variable domain (other parts from reference TRBV7-3 and TRBJ2-3): GAGVSQTPSNKVTEKGKYVELRCDPISGHTALYWYRQSLGQGPEFLIYFQGTGAADDSGLPNDRFFAVRPEGSVSTLKIQRTERGDSAVYLCASSLTPGPSGTDTQYFGPGTRLTVL.

This clone was counted a few times. CDR3 in amino acids: CASSARSGGDTGELFF. The CDR3 DNA is TGTGCCAGCAGCGCCCGGTCGGGAGGGGACACCGGGGAGCTGTTTTTT. This sequence joins TRBV14 and TRBJ2-2; 8 nucleotides agree with TRBD2. CDR1 SGHDN and CDR2 FVKESK come from the germline V gene. There are 16 residues in the CDR3. With 5 bases clipped from V and 3 bases from J, the junction kept 8 bases outside the gene matches.

As DNA, the CDR3 is TGTGCCACCGGAATAAGGGGTGAAAAACTGTTTTTT. This gives the protein CATGIRGEKLFF. The chain carries TRBV19 and TRBJ1-4, with D tentatively TRBD1 (5 bases). This CDR3 is built from 12 residues. Germline CDR1 and CDR2: LNHDA and SQIVND (reference sequence). Trimming took 10 bases from V and 7 from J, leaving 13 bases between them.

The V gene is TRBV28, the J gene TRBJ2-2, with D perhaps matching TRBD2 (7 bases). With 5 bases removed from V and 1 base from J, the gap between germline ends came to 20 bases. The CDR3 is made up of 18 amino acids. Germline V lookup: CDR1 MDHEN, CDR2 SYDVKM. CDR3 sequence: CASSPSPGAGENTGELFF. The CDR3 coding sequence is TGTGCCAGCAGTCCATCTCCGGGGGCGGGAGAGAACACCGGGGAGCTGTTTTTT.

The chain employs TRBV19 and TRBJ2-2; perhaps TRBD2 as D (5 bases). Trimming removed 1 base from V and 3 bases from J, with 9 bases in between. CDR1 is LNHDA, CDR2 SQIVND, per germline (reference sequence). There are 15 residues in the CDR3. For the CDR3, the DNA is TGTGCCAGTAGTATAGGACGGGGATACACCGGGGAGCTGTTTTTT. Its translation: CASSIGRGYTGELFF.

The chain carries TRBV5-4 and TRBJ2-1; 9 bases agree with TRBD2. With 4 bases clipped from V and 0 bases from J, the junction kept 2 bases outside the gene matches. Looked up from germline, CDR1 is SGHNT and CDR2 is YYREEE (reference sequence). The CDR3 totals 15 residues. This CDR3 is CASSLAGSSYNEQFF. Written as DNA, the CDR3 is TGTGCCAGCAGCCTAGCGGGAAGCTCCTACAATGAGCAGTTCTTC.

V gene TRBV14 combines with J gene TRBJ2-2, with a weak D call TRBD2 (6 bases). V gave up 3 bases and J gave up 14 bases, with 13 bases separating them. This CDR3 contains 12 residues. Germline values: CDR1 SGHDN, CDR2 FVKESK. The CDR3 region is CASSQATRGLFF. CDR3 DNA sequence: TGTGCCAGCAGCCAGGCGACTAGAGGACTGTTTTTT.

This chain links TRBV28 with TRBJ2-1; TRBD2 is a possible D gene (6 bases). There are 13 residues in the CDR3. Germline values: CDR1 MDHEN, CDR2 SYDVKM. V was shortened by 6 bases and J by 8 bases, with 14 bases between the two germline ends. The CDR3 DNA reads TGTGCCAGCAGAGACCCGGGGGTCGATGAGCAGTTCTTC. Its translation: CASRDPGVDEQFF.